This T cell receptor (beta chain) was captured by sequencing in a study of cytomegalovirus exposure and HLA in healthy donors. Assay: immunoSEQ multiplex PCR; the TCRdb copy retains only in-frame clones and omits some. The sample holds some 150,000 clones, about 87% seen once. Germline CDR1 SGHRS, CDR2 YFSETQ. Trimming took 6 bases from V and 7 from J; bases not matched to a gene: 11. The CDR3 consists of 14 residues. This clone was recorded only once. This sequence originates from a woman aged 30 to 39 in good health and CMV-seronegative. The chain recombines TRBV5-1 with TRBJ2-7, with TRBD2 identical over 9 bases. The specimen sequenced was PBMCs. CDR3 protein: CASKGGGAQQEQYF. The CDR3 DNA is TGCGCCAGCAAGGGCGGGGGGGCCCAGCAGGAGCAGTACTTC. Looking up the rest from reference TRBV5-1 and TRBJ2-7 gives the full variable domain: KAGVTQTPRYLIKTRGQQVTLSCSPISGHRSVSWYQQTPGQGLQFLFEYFSETQRNKGNFPGRFSGRQFSNSRSEMNVSTLELGDSALYLCASKGGGAQQEQYFGPGTRLTVT.